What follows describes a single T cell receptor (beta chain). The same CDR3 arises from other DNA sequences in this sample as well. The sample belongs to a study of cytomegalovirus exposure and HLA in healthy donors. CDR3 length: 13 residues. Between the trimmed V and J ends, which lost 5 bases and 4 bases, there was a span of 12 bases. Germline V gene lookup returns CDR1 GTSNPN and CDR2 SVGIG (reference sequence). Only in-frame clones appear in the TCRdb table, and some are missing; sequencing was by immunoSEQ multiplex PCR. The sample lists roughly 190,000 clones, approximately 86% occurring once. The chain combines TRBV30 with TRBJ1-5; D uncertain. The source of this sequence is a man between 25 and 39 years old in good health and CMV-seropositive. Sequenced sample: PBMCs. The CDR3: CAWSPGGNQPQHF. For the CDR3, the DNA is TGTGCCTGGTCCCCGGGCGGGAATCAGCCCCAGCATTTT.